What follows describes a single T cell receptor beta chain. Its target is unknown. These data are taken from a study of OX40 agonist ivuxolimab in advanced cancers. Study outcomes and limitations: Expanded peripheral T-cell antigen specificity went undetermined.

TCRdb's table, derived via immunoSEQ multiplex PCR, lists solely in-frame clones and lacks some. The sample carries fewer than 35,000 clones, roughly 74% recorded once. The TCR originated in an adult with an advanced solid tumor such as melanoma, head and neck, liver or kidney cancer. Sequencing used CD4+ or CD8+ T cells sorted from blood, obtained in a trial of the OX40 agonist ivuxolimab.

CDR3 DNA sequence: TGTGCCAGCAGTGAACGTCGAGGGGAAAATTCACCCCTCCACTTT. This sequence encodes CASSERRGENSPLHF. The chain carries TRBV6-1 and TRBJ1-6, with a weak D call TRBD1 (5 bases). Germline V gene data show CDR1 as MNHNS and CDR2 as SASEGT. The V end was cut by 2 bases, the J end by 7 bases, with 12 bases between. The CDR3 has 15 residues.